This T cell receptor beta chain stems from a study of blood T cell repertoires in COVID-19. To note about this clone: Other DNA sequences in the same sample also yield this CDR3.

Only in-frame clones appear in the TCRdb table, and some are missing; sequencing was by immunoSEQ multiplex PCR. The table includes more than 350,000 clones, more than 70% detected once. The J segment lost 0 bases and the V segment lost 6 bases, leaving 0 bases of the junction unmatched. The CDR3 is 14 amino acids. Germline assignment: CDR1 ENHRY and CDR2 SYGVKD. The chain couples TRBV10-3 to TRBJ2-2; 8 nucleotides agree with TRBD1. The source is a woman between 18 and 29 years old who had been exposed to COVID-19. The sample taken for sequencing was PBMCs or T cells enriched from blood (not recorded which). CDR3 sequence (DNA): TGTGCCATCAGGGGACAGGCGAACACCGGGGAGCTGTTTTTT. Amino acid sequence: CAIRGQANTGELFF.